Below, 21 T cell receptor beta chains from the same sample are listed, as sequenced in a study of cytomegalovirus exposure and HLA in healthy donors. 60 Vbeta and 13 Jbeta primers were used in PCR. Some clones are missing from TCRdb's copy, which holds only in-frame ones; the method was immunoSEQ multiplex PCR. The table shows 100,000 to 130,000 clones, with around three quarters occurring only once. The sequenced material came from PBMCs. The receptors shown here come from a male donor in good health and CMV-seronegative.

The rearrangement links TRBV14 to TRBJ2-1, with D unresolved. Germline V gene lookup returns CDR1 SGHDN and CDR2 FVKESK. The CDR3 consists of 13 residues. V was cut by 0 bases and J by 8 bases, with 8 bases left in between. In DNA form, the CDR3 reads TGTGCCAGCAGCCAAGATCCCCCCTATGAGCAGTTCTTC. This sequence encodes CASSQDPPYEQFF.

This chain links TRBV9 with TRBJ1-2; D not certain. The CDR3 spans 17 residues. V shed 2 bases and J shed 0 bases, with 17 bases lying between them. Germline CDR1 reads SGDLS; CDR2 reads YYNGEE. DNA of the CDR3: TGTGCCAGCAGCGTCTCGTCAGGCCTTCAAGCTAACTATGGCTACACCTTC. It yields the protein CASSVSSGLQANYGYTF.

The chain has TRBV4-1 and TRBJ2-1; 9 nucleotides line up with TRBD2. CDR1 is MGHRA and CDR2 is YSYEKL in the germline V gene. V gave up 2 bases and J gave up 7 bases; unmatched junction bases: 9. This CDR3 contains 16 residues. CDR3 coding DNA: TGCGCCAGCAGCCAAAGCTTAGTAGCGGGAGTAAATGAGCAGTTCTTC. This codes for CASSQSLVAGVNEQFF.

The DNA for the CDR3 is TGTGCCAGCAGCGCAATAGCGGGAGGGGGGCAAGAGACCCAGTACTTC. As protein: CASSAIAGGGQETQYF. The chain combines TRBV9 with TRBJ2-5; the match to TRBD2 covers 11 bases. The junction had 6 bases not matched to a gene; V was cut back by 3 bases and J by 2 bases. CDR1 and CDR2 from the germline V gene are SGDLS and YYNGEE. This CDR3 region has 16 residues.

The chain joins TRBV13 to TRBJ2-5, with 14 bases lining up with TRBD2. The length of the CDR3 is 16 residues. Germline V gives CDR1 PRHDT, CDR2 FYEKMQ (reference sequence). The trim removed 5 bases at V and 4 bases at J, leaving 6 bases unmatched. The CDR3 here is CASSDRLAGGGETQYF. DNA for the CDR3: TGTGCCAGCAGCGACCGACTAGCGGGAGGGGGAGAGACCCAGTACTTC. Together with reference TRBV13 and TRBJ2-5, the CDR3 gives the full variable domain: AAGVIQSPRHLIKEKRETATLKCYPIPRHDTVYWYQQGPGQDPQFLISFYEKMQSDKGSIPDRFSAQQFSDYHSELNMSSLELGDSALYFCASSDRLAGGGETQYFGPGTRLLVL.

The V gene is TRBV7-9, the J gene TRBJ2-3, with 7 bases identical to TRBD2. This CDR3 comprises 17 residues. V was clipped by 1 base and J by 0 bases; unmatched bases: 7. Germline V gene lookup returns CDR1 SEHNR and CDR2 FQNEAQ (reference sequence). The CDR3 DNA is TGTGCCAGCAGCTTAGGTATTGGGGGGGGGAGCACAGATACGCAGTATTTT. Residues: CASSLGIGGGSTDTQYF.

Of note for this clone: This sample includes further DNA sequences coding for the same CDR3. The chain employs TRBV5-1 and TRBJ2-1; D gene unclear. The germline V gene has CDR1 SGHRS and CDR2 YFSETQ. The ends were cut back, 0 bases at V and 3 bases at J, with 4 bases in the middle. CDR3 length equals 13 residues. CDR3 DNA sequence: TGCGCCAGCAGCTTGGGTAGCTACAATGAGCAGTTCTTC. It encodes CASSLGSYNEQFF. The complete variable domain, with remaining parts taken from reference TRBV5-1 and TRBJ2-1, reads KAGVTQTPRYLIKTRGQQVTLSCSPISGHRSVSWYQQTPGQGLQFLFEYFSETQRNKGNFPGRFSGRQFSNSRSEMNVSTLELGDSALYLCASSLGSYNEQFFGPGTRLTVL.

The chain couples TRBV28 to TRBJ2-3, with no clear D. Germline loops: CDR1 MDHEN, CDR2 SYDVKM. The CDR3 loop spans 13 amino acids. The V gene lost 5 bases and the J gene lost 0 bases, with 6 bases spanning the gap. This CDR3 reads CASSGGSTDTQYF. The CDR3 DNA reads as TGTGCCAGCAGTGGCGGAAGCACAGATACGCAGTATTTT.

V usage is TRBV6-1 and J usage is TRBJ2-2, with 8 bases lining up with TRBD2. V dropped 6 bases and J dropped 5; count of bases not matched to a gene: 5. CDR1 and CDR2 (germline): MNHNS, SASEGT. The CDR3 sequence is 14 residues long. This CDR3 is CASRSGRRTGELFF. CDR3 nucleotide sequence: TGTGCCAGCAGGAGCGGGAGACGAACCGGGGAGCTGTTTTTT.

The chain employs TRBV15 and TRBJ2-1, with 7 bases aligning to TRBD1. Germline-derived CDR1 and CDR2 are LNHNV and YYDKDF (reference sequence). Losses at the gene ends were 3 bases for V and 3 bases for J; bases not matched to a gene: 11. This CDR3 contains 17 residues. Here the CDR3 DNA reads TGTGCCACCAGCAGCCAACCTCGGACAGGATACTACAATGAGCAGTTCTTC. Encoded protein: CATSSQPRTGYYNEQFF. The complete variable domain, with remaining parts taken from reference TRBV15 and TRBJ2-1, reads DAMVIQNPRYQVTQFGKPVTLSCSQTLNHNVMYWYQQKSSQAPKLLFHYYDKDFNNEADTPDNFQSRRPNTSFCFLDIRSPGLGDTAMYLCATSSQPRTGYYNEQFFGPGTRLTVL.

The chain carries TRBV2 and TRBJ2-5, with no clear D. The end of the DNA is better explained by TRBJ2-7, so the J call may be wrong. This CDR3 comprises 11 residues. Germline V gene sequence: CDR1 SNHLY, CDR2 FYNNEI. The CDR3 protein is CASSPTYEQYF. The CDR3 DNA reads TGTGCCAGCAGCCCCACCTACGAGCAGTACTTC.

V is TRBV6-1 and J is TRBJ2-4, with TRBD1 matching over 9 bases. Trimming removed 8 bases from V and 4 bases from J; junction bases left unmatched: 6. The CDR3 spans 14 residues. Germline V gene data show CDR1 as MNHNS and CDR2 as SASEGT. As DNA, the CDR3 is TGTGCCAGCGGTAGTGACAGGGGGAAAAACATTCAGTACTTC. Protein: CASGSDRGKNIQYF.

V gene TRBV9 combines with J gene TRBJ2-1, with TRBD2 matching 11 bases. The CDR3 is 16 residues long. The V gene end was trimmed by 3 bases and the J gene end by 4 bases; junction bases not matched to a gene: 6. Germline CDR1 reads SGDLS; CDR2 reads YYNGEE. The CDR3: CASSEPLAGGYNEQFF. For the CDR3, the DNA is TGTGCCAGCAGCGAACCGCTAGCGGGAGGTTACAATGAGCAGTTCTTC.

This clone was observed a handful of times. The V call is TRBV19, the J call TRBJ1-1; possibly TRBD1 for D (5 bases). Germline V gene lookup returns CDR1 LNHDA and CDR2 SQIVND (reference sequence). Trimming pared 2 bases from V and 7 bases from J, leaving 11 bases between. The CDR3 loop spans 13 amino acids. The CDR3 coding sequence is TGTGCCAGTAGTATATGGCAGGGCGGTGAAGCTTTCTTT. It yields the protein CASSIWQGGEAFF. The variable domain in full, completed from reference TRBV19 and TRBJ1-1, reads DGGITQSPKYLFRKEGQNVTLSCEQNLNHDAMYWYRQDPGQGLRLIYYSQIVNDFQKGDIAEGYSVSREKKESFPLTVTSAQKNPTAFYLCASSIWQGGEAFFGQGTRLTVV.

The V call is TRBV2, the J call TRBJ1-1; 7 bases fit TRBD1. V shed 3 bases and J 7 bases; nucleotides not matched to a gene: 14. The CDR3 length is 16 residues. Per the germline V gene, CDR1 is SNHLY and CDR2 is FYNNEI. The CDR3 nucleotides are TGTGCCAGCAGTGACTTTCCGACAGGGATAAATTTTGAAGCTTTCTTT. Amino acids: CASSDFPTGINFEAFF.

The J gene is TRBJ2-1, the V gene TRBV29-1, with D unresolved. This CDR3 has 14 residues. The V and J ends lost 4 bases and 1 base respectively, with 11 bases between them. In germline, CDR1 is SQVTM, CDR2 ANQGSEA. CDR3 nucleotides: TGCAGCGTTGGTCCTCAGACATCCTACAATGAGCAGTTCTTC. Residues: CSVGPQTSYNEQFF.

This rearrangement joins TRBV27 to TRBJ1-1; D gene uncertain. CDR1 is MNHEY and CDR2 is SMNVEV in the germline V gene (reference sequence). The V end was cut by 3 bases, the J end by 0 bases, with 8 bases between. This CDR3 comprises 14 residues. The CDR3 sequence: CASSFQNMNTEAFF. The CDR3 DNA sequence: TGTGCCAGCAGTTTCCAGAATATGAACACTGAAGCTTTCTTT.

This rearrangement joins TRBV7-2 to TRBJ2-7; a possible D gene is TRBD2 (6 bases). V lost 5 bases, J lost 4 bases, and 15 bases lay in between. The CDR3 consists of 14 residues. Germline CDR1 reads SGHTA; CDR2 reads FQGNSA. The CDR3 DNA follows: TGTGCCAGCAGCCTAGGCGGGATCCCTTACGAGCAGTACTTC. This sequence encodes CASSLGGIPYEQYF.

This clone was seen a handful of times. This chain uses TRBV6-6 with TRBJ2-1, with 7 bases lining up with TRBD2. Germline CDR1 and CDR2: MNHNY and SVGAGI (reference sequence). The J segment lost 9 bases and the V segment lost 2 bases, leaving 7 bases of the junction unmatched. The CDR3 length is 14 residues. The chain's CDR3 is CASSYAGEAAEQFF. The CDR3 bases are TGTGCCAGCAGTTACGCGGGAGAAGCGGCTGAGCAGTTCTTC.

This clone came up a few times. The chain recombines TRBV7-6 with TRBJ2-6; a possible D gene is TRBD2 (7 bases). The CDR3 is 16 residues long. Germline loops: CDR1 SGHVS, CDR2 FNYEAQ. Trimming removed 9 bases at V and 0 bases at J, with 15 bases between. The CDR3 spells CASRSGGRSGANVLTF. The CDR3 DNA follows: TGTGCCAGTCGGTCGGGGGGCCGCTCTGGGGCCAACGTCCTGACTTTC.

V and J are TRBV6-1 and TRBJ1-1; 10 bases fit TRBD1. CDR1 MNHNS and CDR2 SASEGT come from the germline V gene. The length of the CDR3 is 15 residues. The junction had 7 bases not matched to a gene; V was cut back by 6 bases and J by 3 bases. The CDR3 bases are TGTGCCAGCAGAGACAGAGGGACAGGGGACACTGAAGCTTTCTTT. This codes for CASRDRGTGDTEAFF.